This T cell receptor (beta chain) is from a study of blood T cell repertoires in COVID-19. Study information: Samples representing acute and convalescent COVID-19 were sourced from the United States, Italy and Spain.

The V gene lost 2 bases and the J gene lost 6 bases, with 11 bases spanning the gap. The germline V gene encodes CDR1 MNHNY and CDR2 SVGAGI (reference sequence). The CDR3 runs to 14 residues. Original methodology: Amplification of reference gene primers provided the estimated nucleated cell counts. Sequencing was performed with immunoSEQ multiplex PCR; in TCRdb, only in-frame clones are kept and a portion is missing. V and J calls and clone size come straight from that table; D and trimming were deduced from the DNA. The sample has roughly 250,000 clones, under 85% seen once. This clonotype was obtained from a human donor in a cohort sampled during active COVID-19. The sequenced sample consisted of peripheral blood. The J gene is TRBJ2-1, the V gene TRBV6-6; tentative D call: TRBD2 (5 bases). DNA of the CDR3: TGTGCCAGCAGTTACGAGGGTTTGGGCAATGAGCAGTTCTTC. Amino acids: CASSYEGLGNEQFF.